Below, 20 T cell receptor beta chains from the same sample are listed, as sequenced in a study of blood T cell repertoires in COVID-19. Libraries were prepared by immunoSEQ multiplex PCR; TCRdb keeps only in-frame clonotypes and omits some of them. The sample contains a few hundred thousand clones, about 88% of which appear only once. The material sequenced was PBMCs or T cells enriched from blood (not recorded which). Every receptor here comes from an older woman who had recovered from COVID-19.

This rearrangement joins TRBV7-2 to TRBJ2-7; possible D gene TRBD2, 6 bases. Trimming removed 1 base from V and 4 bases from J, with 11 bases in between. The length of the CDR3 is 14 residues. Germline V gene lookup returns CDR1 SGHTA and CDR2 FQGNSA. This CDR3 is CASSLGRGGYEQYV. The CDR3 DNA reads TGTGCCAGCAGCTTAGGGCGGGGAGGATACGAGCAGTACGTC.

This clone was seen only a few times. The J gene is TRBJ2-1, the V gene TRBV3-1 (or the pseudogene TRBV3-2), with D maybe TRBD2 (5 bases). Germline assignment: CDR1 LGHDT and CDR2 YNNKEL (reference sequence). V was clipped by 1 base and J by 15 bases, with 16 bases between them. The CDR3 has 13 amino acids. The CDR3 here is CASSQGVRLDLFF. CDR3 nucleotides: TGTGCCAGCAGCCAAGGGGTGCGTCTGGACTTGTTCTTC.

V gene TRBV25-1 combines with J gene TRBJ2-3; perhaps TRBD1 as D (5 bases). The CDR3 spans 16 residues. Germline CDR1 and CDR2: MGHDK and SYGVNS. Trimming stripped 2 bases from V and 3 bases from J, with 15 bases between. DNA of the CDR3: TGTGCCAGCAGTGAACTCCCAGGGATGGGAACAGATACGCAGTATTTT. Translated: CASSELPGMGTDTQYF. Based on the CDR3 plus reference TRBV25-1 and TRBJ2-3, the full variable domain is EADIYQTPRYLVIGTGKKITLECSQTMGHDKMYWYQQDPGMELHLIHYSYGVNSTEKGDLSSESTVSRIRTEHFPLTLESARPSHTSQYLCASSELPGMGTDTQYFGPGTRLTVL.

This clone has only one observation. V is TRBV6-2 or TRBV6-3 and J is TRBJ1-2, with D uncertain. Trimming removed 2 bases from V and 4 bases from J, with 11 bases in between. CDR1 is MNHEY and CDR2 is SVGEGT in the germline V gene. The CDR3 totals 14 residues. The DNA of the CDR3 is TGTGCCAGCAGTTACCCTGACACGTCCTATGGCTACACCTTC. Its protein product is CASSYPDTSYGYTF.

The chain joins TRBV9 to TRBJ2-2, with 7 nucleotides matching TRBD2. Germline lookup yields CDR1 SGDLS and CDR2 YYNGEE. After removal of 4 bases from V and 0 bases from J, the junction contained 6 bases not matched to a gene. CDR3 length: 16 amino acids. The CDR3: CASSPRGGANTGELFF. CDR3 sequence (DNA): TGTGCCAGCAGCCCCCGGGGAGGGGCGAACACCGGGGAGCTGTTTTTT.

This chain connects TRBV7-9 to TRBJ2-1; a possible D gene is TRBD2 (7 bases). From germline, CDR1 is SEHNR and CDR2 FQNEAQ (reference sequence). The V end lost 0 bases, the J end lost 1 base, and 16 bases lay between the germline ends. This CDR3 comprises 18 residues. CDR3 nucleotide sequence: TGTGCCAGCAGCTTAGCGGGGGGGCGAAATTTTTCCTACAATGAGCAGTTCTTC. Translated, it gives CASSLAGGRNFSYNEQFF.

The chain links TRBV7-8 to TRBJ2-2; TRBD1 matches 7 bases. The V and J ends lost 5 bases and 0 bases, in that order; junction bases with no gene match: 6. Germline loops: CDR1 SGHVS, CDR2 FQNEAQ. The CDR3 has 16 amino acids. The CDR3 region is CASSLRDRANTGELFF. CDR3 in DNA: TGTGCCAGCAGCCTCAGGGACAGAGCGAACACCGGGGAGCTGTTTTTT.

The chain couples TRBV10-2 to TRBJ2-1, with 7 bases matching TRBD2. CDR1 and CDR2 (germline): WSHSY, SAAADI. The V gene end was trimmed by 0 bases and the J gene end by 6 bases; junction bases not matched to a gene: 5. The CDR3 is made up of 15 amino acids. CDR3 protein: CASSESTGGSNEQFF. CDR3 in DNA: TGCGCCAGCAGTGAGTCGACCGGGGGGAGCAATGAGCAGTTCTTC.

This chain links TRBV4-1 with TRBJ1-1; 7 bases agree with TRBD1. The germline V gene has CDR1 MGHRA and CDR2 YSYEKL. CDR3 length: 15 residues. V lost 0 bases, J lost 5 bases, and 6 bases stayed unmatched. CDR3 sequence reads: CASSQELGGSTEAFF. CDR3 coding DNA: TGCGCCAGCAGCCAAGAATTAGGGGGCTCGACTGAAGCTTTCTTT.

This chain uses TRBV19 with TRBJ1-2; 12 bases line up with TRBD1. J gave up 7 bases and V 6 bases, and 12 bases lay outside the gene matches. CDR1 is LNHDA, CDR2 SQIVND, per germline (reference sequence). This CDR3 region has 16 residues. CDR3 residues: CASSQVPGQGARGYTF. In DNA, the CDR3 is TGTGCCAGTAGCCAGGTCCCGGGACAGGGGGCGCGTGGCTACACCTTC.

The chain links TRBV5-1 to TRBJ1-1, with 7 bases aligning to TRBD1. This CDR3 spans 14 amino acids. The germline V gene encodes CDR1 SGHRS and CDR2 YFSETQ. Losses at the gene ends were 1 base for V and 4 bases for J; bases not matched to a gene: 4. Here the CDR3 DNA reads TGCGCCAGCAGCTTGAACAGGGGTTTCACTGAAGCTTTCTTT. It translates to CASSLNRGFTEAFF.

The gene calls are TRBV11-2 and TRBJ1-1; D is ambiguous. The CDR3 runs to 14 residues. CDR1 and CDR2 from the germline V gene are SGHAT and FQNNGV. V lost 7 bases to trimming and J lost 3 bases, with 15 bases between them. This CDR3 reads CASKITGMYTEAFF. DNA for the CDR3: TGTGCCAGCAAAATAACGGGGATGTACACTGAAGCTTTCTTT.

The V and J genes are TRBV7-9 and TRBJ1-2, with a possible D match to TRBD1 (5 bases). This CDR3 spans 18 amino acids. V gave up 2 bases and J gave up 4 bases, with 23 bases separating them. Germline V lookup: CDR1 SEHNR, CDR2 FQNEAQ (reference sequence). This CDR3 reads CASSLSGRGGTPVYGYTF. The CDR3, as DNA: TGTGCCAGCAGCTTAAGTGGGAGGGGAGGCACTCCCGTCTATGGCTACACCTTC.

The genes are TRBV19 and TRBJ2-7; TRBD2 might be the D (5 bases). This CDR3 is 15 amino acids long. Deletions cut 2 bases from V and 2 bases from J, with 13 bases between. CDR1 and CDR2 from the germline V gene are LNHDA and SQIVND (reference sequence). The chain's CDR3 is CASSISWTGTYEQYF. The DNA for the CDR3 is TGTGCCAGTAGTATATCGTGGACCGGGACCTACGAGCAGTACTTC.

The V and J genes are TRBV5-1 and TRBJ1-1; TRBD1 agrees at 8 bases. The germline gives CDR1 SGHRS, CDR2 YFSETQ. The CDR3 covers 15 residues. Trimming took 4 bases from V and 3 from J; bases not matched to a gene: 8. CDR3 in DNA: TGCGCCAGCAGCCCTCGGACAGGGAAGGACACTGAAGCTTTCTTT. It specifies CASSPRTGKDTEAFF.

The rearrangement links TRBV7-6 to TRBJ1-1; the match to TRBD1 covers 8 bases. Germline lookup yields CDR1 SGHVS and CDR2 FNYEAQ. V shed 1 base, J shed 8 bases, and the junction held 3 bases outside the gene matches. The CDR3 loop spans 13 amino acids. The CDR3, as DNA: TGTGCCAGCAGCTTAGGACAGGGGCGGGAAGCTTTCTTT. It yields the protein CASSLGQGREAFF.

The V gene is TRBV10-3, the J gene TRBJ2-7, with 7 nucleotides matching TRBD1. The germline V gene encodes CDR1 ENHRY and CDR2 SYGVKD. The J segment lost 2 bases and the V segment lost 1 base, leaving 2 bases of the junction unmatched. The CDR3 is 14 amino acids. CDR3 amino acids: CAISEWGQTYEQYF. The DNA of the CDR3 is TGTGCCATCAGTGAGTGGGGACAGACCTACGAGCAGTACTTC.

V and J are TRBV11-2 and TRBJ2-7; D is unclear. The length of the CDR3 is 12 residues. The ends were cut back, 5 bases at V and 3 bases at J, with 8 bases in the middle. Germline V gives CDR1 SGHAT, CDR2 FQNNGV. In DNA, the CDR3 is TGTGCCAGCAGCCCGGGTCTCTACGAGCAGTACGTC. Its protein is CASSPGLYEQYV.

This sequence joins TRBV2 and TRBJ1-5; D perhaps matches TRBD1 (6 bases). Trimming took 7 bases from V and 2 from J, leaving 12 bases between them. The CDR3 runs 14 residues. Germline loops: CDR1 SNHLY, CDR2 FYNNEI. CDR3 nucleotide sequence: TGTGCCAGCACCTTGGACAGCGGCAATCAGCCCCAGCATTTT. Protein sequence: CASTLDSGNQPQHF. The full variable domain, in which reference TRBV2 and TRBJ1-5 provide the parts outside the CDR3, is EPEVTQTPSHQVTQMGQEVILRCVPISNHLYFYWYRQILGQKVEFLVSFYNNEISEKSEIFDDQFSVERPDGSNFTLKIRSTKLEDSAMYFCASTLDSGNQPQHFGDGTRLSIL.

The chain recombines TRBV5-4 with TRBJ2-5; TRBD2 matches at 14 bases. Germline-derived CDR1 and CDR2 are SGHNT and YYREEE (reference sequence). The CDR3 contains 16 residues. The junction had 5 bases not matched to a gene; V was cut back by 4 bases and J by 3 bases. The CDR3 nucleotides are TGTGCCAGCAGCCACGGACTAGCGGGGGGAGAAGAGACCCAGTACTTC. Residues: CASSHGLAGGEETQYF.